Listed below are T cell receptor beta chains from one sample, sequenced in a study of T cells in Graves' hyperthyroidism and ophthalmopathy. TCRdb used MiXCR to reprocess the multiplex PCR reads, holding one entry per CDR3 protein. This sample carries approximately 48,000 distinct CDR3 sequences, about 52% of them seen once, and the ten largest clones take roughly 32%. Sequencing was carried out using peripheral blood or thyroid tissue (not recorded which). The receptor source for this set is a woman aged 45 to 65 with Graves' hyperthyroidism. The CDR3 runs from the conserved cysteine through the conserved F or W. A D gene is named only where the DNA matches it firmly. Clone size is shown for a subset of rows, as once, few, many or a class of expanded clone.

CDR3nt,CDR3aa,d_gene,abundance,j_gene,v_gene
TGTGCCAGCAGTGAATGGGGACAGGGGAATTCACCCCTCCACTTT,CASSEWGQGNSPLHF,TRBD1,few,TRBJ1-6,TRBV7-2
TGTGCCAGCAGCCCACAAGCGGGATCTGTGCAGTACTTC,CASSPQAGSVQYF,TRBD2,once,TRBJ2-7,TRBV7-2
TGCAGTGCTCGCCTGGGGCAGGGGGAAAAACTGTTTTTT,CSARLGQGEKLFF,-,many,TRBJ1-4,TRBV20-1
TGTGCCAGCAGCCCGGGTCCATCCGGGGAGCTGTTTTTT,CASSPGPSGELFF,-,many,TRBJ2-2,TRBV5-5
TGCAGCGTTAGCAGCGCCGACGGGAACACTGAAGCTTTCTTT,CSVSSADGNTEAFF,-,-,TRBJ1-1,TRBV29-1
TGTGCCATCAGGGGACAAGCTAACTATGGCTACACCTTC,CAIRGQANYGYTF,-,-,TRBJ1-2,TRBV10-3
TGCGCCAGCAGCCAACCGGGCCGGGAGACCCAGTACTTC,CASSQPGRETQYF,-,-,TRBJ2-5,TRBV4-1
TGCAGCGTCAGGGGACTAGCGGGAGCCCAAGAGACCCAGTACTTC,CSVRGLAGAQETQYF,TRBD2,-,TRBJ2-5,TRBV29-1
TGTGCCAGTAGTTCCGGACACAACACCGGGGAGCTGTTTTTT,CASSSGHNTGELFF,-,-,TRBJ2-2,TRBV19
TGTGCCAGCAGCTCGACAGAACCTCCAAGGTTGGATACTGAAGCTTTCTTT,CASSSTEPPRLDTEAFF,-,medium-sized,TRBJ1-1,TRBV13
TGCAGCGTTGGAGGGGGACACGGCTACACCTTC,CSVGGGHGYTF,-,-,TRBJ1-2,TRBV29-1
TGCAGTGCTAGCGGACAGGCGATATATTCACCCCTCCACTTT,CSASGQAIYSPLHF,TRBD1,-,TRBJ1-6,TRBV20-1
TGTGCCAGCACCGGACTGATGAACTATGGCTACACCTTC,CASTGLMNYGYTF,-,-,TRBJ1-2,TRBV9
TGTGCCATCACCTCCGGGAGGGAAGTTGAGACCCAGTACTTC,CAITSGREVETQYF,TRBD2,-,TRBJ2-5,TRBV10-3
TGCAGTGCTAGAGTCGGGACAGGGAACACTGAAGCTTTCTTT,CSARVGTGNTEAFF,TRBD1,-,TRBJ1-1,TRBV20-1
TGTGCCAGCAGGCCACGGCCCCGGGACACTGAAGCTTTCTTT,CASRPRPRDTEAFF,-,many,TRBJ1-1,TRBV6-2/TRBV6-3
TGTGCCAGCAGCGCTTTCCGGGACAGGGCTTCCTACGAGCAGTACTTC,CASSAFRDRASYEQYF,TRBD1,-,TRBJ2-7,TRBV7-8
TGTGCCAGCAGCCAACAGGCTTGGAACTACGAGCAGTACTTC,CASSQQAWNYEQYF,-,once,TRBJ2-7,TRBV28
TGTGCCACCAGTGTGCAGGACCAAGAGACCCAGTACTTC,CATSVQDQETQYF,-,few,TRBJ2-5,TRBV24-1
TGTGCCAGTAGGGGGACACTTCTAATTGGGAACACTGAAGCTTTCTTT,CASRGTLLIGNTEAFF,-,many,TRBJ1-1,TRBV19
TGTGCCAGCAGCCGGGCCTCGGGTCGAAGCATCGAGCAGTACTTC,CASSRASGRSIEQYF,-,-,TRBJ2-7,TRBV7-2
TGCAGTGCTAGAGACCCCTACGAGCAGTACTTC,CSARDPYEQYF,-,-,TRBJ2-7,TRBV20-1
TGTGCCAGCAGCTTGGAGGTGAACACTGAAGCTTTCTTT,CASSLEVNTEAFF,-,many,TRBJ1-1,TRBV5-5
TGTGCCAGCAGTGAAAGGGAGACCCCTCGGGAGCAGTACTTC,CASSERETPREQYF,-,many,TRBJ2-7,TRBV2
TGTGCCAGCAGCCCCGTCCCCACCGGGGAGCAAGAGACCCAGTACTTC,CASSPVPTGEQETQYF,-,-,TRBJ2-5,TRBV7-3
TGTGCCAGCAGTGGGGACAGGGGAACTGGAGCCTTCTTT,CASSGDRGTGAFF,TRBD1,-,TRBJ1-1,TRBV2
TGTGCCAGCAGCTGGATGACTAGCGGGAGCCTGGACGAGCAGTACTTC,CASSWMTSGSLDEQYF,TRBD2,many,TRBJ2-7,TRBV5-6
TGTGCCAGCAACTGGTGGGGATTGGACTATGGCTACACCTTC,CASNWWGLDYGYTF,-,-,TRBJ1-2,TRBV5-6
TGTGCCAGCTCACCGACATCTGGAAACACCATATATTTT,CASSPTSGNTIYF,-,many,TRBJ1-3,TRBV18
TGTGCCAGCAGCTTGTGGGCAGGGGAGAATCAGCCCCAGCATTTT,CASSLWAGENQPQHF,-,many,TRBJ1-5,TRBV5-5
TGTGCCATCAGTTCCAGCACAGATACGCAGTATTTT,CAISSSTDTQYF,-,many,TRBJ2-3,TRBV10-3
TGCAGTGCGCGGAAGGGGGCTAGCGGGAAAGAGCAGTACTTC,CSARKGASGKEQYF,TRBD2,many,TRBJ2-7,TRBV20-1
TGTGCCAGCAGTCCAACGACAGTTTTAAATACGCAGTATTTT,CASSPTTVLNTQYF,-,-,TRBJ2-3,TRBV12-3/TRBV12-4
TGTGCCAGTAGTATAACTAGAGTTGGCGAATACTCTGGAAACACCATATATTTT,CASSITRVGEYSGNTIYF,-,many,TRBJ1-3,TRBV19
TGCAGTGCATACCGGGACACCTATGGCTACACCTTC,CSAYRDTYGYTF,-,-,TRBJ1-2,TRBV20-1
TGTGCCAGCAGTCCGTTAACTGAAGCTTTCTTT,CASSPLTEAFF,-,many,TRBJ1-1,TRBV6-1
TGTGCCAGCAGCTTAGAGTCCGCAGGAGGGCATTCACTCCTCCACTTT,CASSLESAGGHSLLHF,-,-,TRBJ1-6,TRBV7-6